What follows are 18 T cell receptor beta chains derived from one specimen sequenced in a study of cytomegalovirus exposure and HLA in healthy donors. The study ran its PCR with 60 Vbeta and 13 Jbeta primers. The protocol was immunoSEQ multiplex PCR, while the TCRdb copy is restricted to in-frame clones and leaves out a portion. The table has tens of thousands of clones, about 75% seen once. Sequencing input: PBMCs. These TCRs come from a female donor in good health and CMV-seronegative.

The V call is TRBV5-8, the J call TRBJ1-5; D is undetermined. This CDR3 contains 15 residues. Trimming took 0 bases from V and 3 from J, leaving 10 bases between them. CDR1 and CDR2 (germline): SGHTS, YDEGEE. Here the CDR3 DNA reads TGTGCCAGCAGCTTGGCCACACAGACCAATCAGCCCCAGCATTTT. This encodes CASSLATQTNQPQHF.

The genes are TRBV15 and TRBJ1-1; no firm D call. V shed 2 bases and J shed 3 bases, with 16 bases lying between them. Per germline, CDR1 LNHNV and CDR2 YYDKDF (reference sequence). CDR3 length: 16 amino acids. CDR3: CATSRPYSEGYTEAFF. The CDR3 region has the DNA TGTGCCACCAGCAGACCCTACAGCGAGGGATACACTGAAGCTTTCTTT.

This clone was counted only a few times. The rearrangement uses TRBV2 and TRBJ2-3; possible D gene TRBD2, 6 bases. V was shortened by 7 bases and J by 0 bases, with 17 bases between the two germline ends. Germline V gene lookup returns CDR1 SNHLY and CDR2 FYNNEI. This CDR3 comprises 16 residues. As DNA, the CDR3 is TGTGCCAGCACTCCCGGGGCTAGCGTAAGCACAGATACGCAGTATTTT. Its protein is CASTPGASVSTDTQYF.

This clone turned up a few times. This chain joins TRBV5-1 and TRBJ1-1; D gene unclear. CDR1 is SGHRS, CDR2 YFSETQ, per germline. Trimming removed 4 bases from V and 0 bases from J, with 13 bases in between. This CDR3 contains 15 residues. DNA for the CDR3: TGCGCCAGCAGCCCAACAGTCACAGTGAACACTGAAGCTTTCTTT. Protein sequence: CASSPTVTVNTEAFF. The entire variable domain, with the rest obtained from reference TRBV5-1 and TRBJ1-1, is as follows: KAGVTQTPRYLIKTRGQQVTLSCSPISGHRSVSWYQQTPGQGLQFLFEYFSETQRNKGNFPGRFSGRQFSNSRSEMNVSTLELGDSALYLCASSPTVTVNTEAFFGQGTRLTVV.

This clone was recorded once. The CDR3 sequence: CASSLDTGQGNQPQHF. CDR3 coding DNA: TGTGCCAGCAGTTTAGACACGGGACAGGGGAATCAGCCCCAGCATTTT. The chain couples TRBV5-8 to TRBJ1-5; TRBD1 matches 10 bases. CDR3 length equals 16 residues. The trim removed 5 bases at V and 4 bases at J, leaving 9 bases unmatched. The germline gives CDR1 SGHTS, CDR2 YDEGEE.

The chain uses TRBV4-3 and TRBJ1-2; D uncertain. V lost 0 bases, J lost 6 bases, and 8 bases lay in between. The CDR3 consists of 13 residues. Looked up from germline, CDR1 is LGHNA and CDR2 is YSLEER. CDR3 residues: CASSQDWSDGYTF. DNA for the CDR3: TGCGCCAGCAGCCAAGACTGGAGCGATGGCTACACCTTC.

V is TRBV10-3 and J is TRBJ2-3, with 11 nucleotides matching TRBD2. CDR1 and CDR2 (germline): ENHRY, SYGVKD. V shed 5 bases, J shed 0 bases, and the junction held 4 bases outside the gene matches. The CDR3 runs 16 residues. CDR3 region: CAISLLAGASTDTQYF. CDR3 sequence (DNA): TGTGCCATCAGTCTACTAGCGGGGGCCAGCACAGATACGCAGTATTTT.

The chain carries TRBV28 and TRBJ1-1; no firm D call. V gave up 4 bases and J gave up 5 bases, with 17 bases separating them. This CDR3 has 15 residues. Germline CDR1 MDHEN, CDR2 SYDVKM. This CDR3 reads CASSSLEGSGTEAFF. The CDR3 DNA reads TGTGCCAGCAGTTCCCTTGAGGGCTCGGGAACTGAAGCTTTCTTT.

The CDR3 here is CAHQQGVGYGYTF. CDR3 in DNA: TGTGCTCATCAACAGGGTGTTGGATATGGCTACACCTTC. V gene TRBV30 combines with J gene TRBJ1-2; weak D call: TRBD1 (6 bases). Germline V CDR1 and CDR2: GTSNPN, SVGIG (reference sequence). This CDR3 has 13 amino acids.

This clone counts as medium-sized. The rearrangement uses TRBV6-1 and TRBJ2-7; D might be TRBD2 (6 bases). The CDR3 is 14 residues long. Germline CDR1 reads MNHNS; CDR2 reads SASEGT. CDR3 region: CAGRSNGANSEQYF. In DNA form, the CDR3 reads TGTGCTGGGAGGAGCAACGGCGCGAACTCCGAGCAGTACTTC.

CDR3: CASSRRGLSVYGYTF. CDR3 nucleotides: TGTGCCAGCAGCCGCAGGGGTCTAAGCGTTTATGGCTACACCTTC. The chain employs TRBV28 and TRBJ1-2, with D perhaps matching TRBD1 (6 bases). This CDR3 is built from 15 residues. Trimming took off 6 bases at V and 5 bases at J, with 19 bases between the two ends. Looked up from germline, CDR1 is MDHEN and CDR2 is SYDVKM.

The CDR3 sequence is CASSLDGRTDTQYF. DNA of the CDR3: TGTGCCAGCAGCTTAGACGGGAGGACAGATACGCAGTATTTT. The V gene is TRBV7-2, the J gene TRBJ2-3; 7 bases match TRBD2. Trimming took 1 base from V and 3 from J; bases not matched to a gene: 1. Germline CDR1 and CDR2: SGHTA and FQGNSA. CDR3 length equals 14 residues.

The V call is TRBV10-3, the J call TRBJ2-2; TRBD1 matches 10 bases. Germline-derived CDR1 and CDR2 are ENHRY and SYGVKD. The CDR3 has 13 residues. V lost 7 bases and J lost 8; bases outside the gene matches: 4. The CDR3 spells CAIKGQGPGELFF. CDR3 sequence (DNA): TGTGCCATCAAGGGACAGGGGCCTGGGGAGCTGTTTTTT.

The chain is built from TRBV11-1 and TRBJ1-4; TRBD1 matches 9 bases. V shed 3 bases and J 6 bases; nucleotides not matched to a gene: 2. This CDR3 comprises 14 residues. The germline CDR1 and CDR2 sequences are SGHAT and FQDESV (reference sequence). The CDR3 DNA reads as TGTGCCAGCAGCTTCCGGACAGGGGATGAAAAACTGTTTTTT. This gives the protein CASSFRTGDEKLFF.

The V and J genes are TRBV5-4 and TRBJ2-5; 7 nucleotides match TRBD1. Germline loops: CDR1 SGHNT, CDR2 YYREEE (reference sequence). Trimming cost V 5 bases and J 2 bases; bases outside gene matches: 6. The CDR3 runs 14 residues. CDR3 in amino acids: CASSQQGSQETQYF. DNA for the CDR3: TGTGCCAGCAGTCAACAGGGGAGTCAAGAGACCCAGTACTTC.

Details on this clone: A read error may account for a junction end that differs from germline. The chain uses TRBV7-7 and TRBJ2-1; TRBD1 matches 9 bases. This CDR3 spans 15 amino acids. CDR1 is SSHAT, CDR2 FNYEAQ, per germline (reference sequence). In nucleotides, the CDR3 is TGTGCTAGCAGCCGGGACAGGGTCGGATCCAATGAGCAGTTCTTC. Its translation is CASSRDRVGSNEQFF.

This clone was recorded a few times. This chain uses TRBV4-3 with TRBJ1-5, with TRBD1 identical over 8 bases. V was clipped by 0 bases and J by 4 bases; unmatched bases: 8. The CDR3 is made up of 17 amino acids. Per the germline V gene, CDR1 is LGHNA and CDR2 is YSLEER. CDR3 amino acids: CASSQDFRTGSNQPQHF. In DNA, the CDR3 is TGCGCCAGCAGCCAAGATTTCCGGACAGGGTCGAATCAGCCCCAGCATTTT.

This clone has a single count. V is TRBV7-2 and J is TRBJ2-7; unclear D gene. Germline values: CDR1 SGHTA, CDR2 FQGNSA. V was trimmed by 1 base and J by 3 bases, leaving 4 bases between them. The CDR3 is 12 amino acids. As DNA, the CDR3 is TGTGCCAGCAGCTTAGAGCACTACGAGCAGTACTTC. Amino acid sequence: CASSLEHYEQYF.